A single sample is the source of the 21 T cell receptor beta chains below, sequenced in a study of neoadjuvant nivolumab and ipilimumab in lung cancer. Generated by immunoSEQ multiplex PCR, the TCRdb table keeps only in-frame clones and is missing some. The sample includes 4,500 to 5,000 clones, roughly 80% of them seen just once. The specimen was normal lung tissue adjacent to the tumor, collected after neoadjuvant nivolumab, alone or with ipilimumab, at or shortly before surgery. These receptors all come from an adult with non-small cell lung cancer. Some clones in this sample may be carry-over from other donors' samples.

In its sample, this clone was seen a few times. The rearrangement uses TRBV29-1 and TRBJ2-1; 10 nucleotides line up with TRBD2. After removal of 5 bases from V and 9 bases from J, the junction contained 7 bases not matched to a gene. The CDR3 is 13 amino acids. The germline V gene encodes CDR1 SQVTM and CDR2 ANQGSEA. The CDR3 region is CSVYAGTSVEQFF. The DNA for the CDR3 is TGCAGCGTTTACGCCGGGACTAGCGTTGAGCAGTTCTTC.

CDR3 DNA sequence: TGTGCCATTTCGAAGGGGACTAGCGGGAGGGGCGAGCAGTACTTC. It specifies CAISKGTSGRGEQYF. The chain uses TRBV10-3 and TRBJ2-7, with TRBD2 matching over 16 bases. V shed 9 bases and J 6 bases; nucleotides not matched to a gene: 8. The CDR3 spans 15 residues. Germline CDR1 is ENHRY and CDR2 is SYGVKD.

The chain couples TRBV7-2 to TRBJ2-3, with 7 bases aligning to TRBD2. Germline CDR1 is SGHTA and CDR2 is FQGNSA. The CDR3 contains 18 residues. The V segment lost 3 bases and the J segment 1 base; nucleotides outside the gene matches: 13. The CDR3 bases are TGTGCCAGCAGCTTCCAGATGCCGGGACTACGCGGCACAGATACGCAGTATTTT. Translation: CASSFQMPGLRGTDTQYF.

This CDR3 is CSVEGTGSSDYEQYF. CDR3 coding DNA: TGCAGCGTTGAAGGGACCGGGTCTTCCGACTACGAGCAGTACTTC. The rearrangement joins TRBV29-1 to TRBJ2-7; no clear D gene. Trimming removed 1 base at V and 3 bases at J, with 16 bases between. Germline lookup yields CDR1 SQVTM and CDR2 ANQGSEA. The CDR3 loop spans 15 amino acids.

The table lists this clone with a few counts. The chain carries TRBV6-6 and TRBJ2-1; D perhaps matches TRBD1 (6 bases). This CDR3 is 15 amino acids long. Trimming removed 4 bases at V and 0 bases at J, with 10 bases between. The germline V gene encodes CDR1 MNHNY and CDR2 SVGAGI (reference sequence). This CDR3 reads CASSSRTVSYNEQFF. The CDR3 DNA reads as TGTGCCAGCAGTTCTAGGACAGTCTCCTACAATGAGCAGTTCTTC.

This chain uses TRBV27 with TRBJ1-5; no reliable D call. The length of the CDR3 is 14 residues. The germline CDR1 and CDR2 sequences are MNHEY and SMNVEV (reference sequence). Trimming stripped 0 bases from V and 1 base from J, with 4 bases between. CDR3 loop: CASSLSGSNQPQHF. The CDR3 nucleotides read TGTGCCAGCAGTTTATCGGGGAGCAATCAGCCCCAGCATTTT.

V and J are TRBV7-8 and TRBJ2-6, with D possibly matching TRBD2 (6 bases). Trimming removed 5 bases at V and 4 bases at J, with 21 bases between. In germline, CDR1 is SGHVS, CDR2 FQNEAQ. The CDR3 totals 18 residues. The CDR3 DNA is TGTGCCAGCAGCCTCCGGACTACCCAGCCGGCAGGGGCCAACGTCCTGACTTTC. Translated, it gives CASSLRTTQPAGANVLTF. The full variable domain, with the rest looked up from reference TRBV7-8 and TRBJ2-6, is GAGVSQSPRYKVAKRGQDVALRCDPISGHVSLFWYQQALGQGPEFLTYFQNEAQLDKSGLPSDRFFAERPEGSVSTLKIQRTQQEDSAVYLCASSLRTTQPAGANVLTFGAGSRLTVL.

This chain joins TRBV30 and TRBJ2-3; possible D gene TRBD2, 6 bases. The CDR3 spans 14 residues. V lost 1 base and J lost 2, with 10 bases in between. CDR1 is GTSNPN, CDR2 SVGIG, per germline (reference sequence). In DNA form, the CDR3 reads TGTGCCTGGAGTGGACTAGAGAACACAGATACGCAGTATTTT. It specifies CAWSGLENTDTQYF.

V is TRBV19 and J is TRBJ2-3; 7 nucleotides match TRBD2. Germline lookup yields CDR1 LNHDA and CDR2 SQIVND (reference sequence). This CDR3 comprises 14 residues. Trimming took 6 bases from V and 0 from J; bases not matched to a gene: 3. In nucleotides, the CDR3 is TGTGCCAGTAGGAATAGCGGGAGCACAGATACGCAGTATTTT. Encoded protein: CASRNSGSTDTQYF.

The chain recombines TRBV5-1 with TRBJ2-3; no clear D. The CDR3 contains 15 residues. The V gene's germline CDR1 is SGHRS and CDR2 YFSETQ. Trimming removed 4 bases from V and 0 bases from J, with 12 bases in between. CDR3 sequence (DNA): TGCGCCAGCAGCAACGACACGACCAGCACAGATACGCAGTATTTT. Residues: CASSNDTTSTDTQYF.

The rearrangement uses TRBV19 and TRBJ2-1, with 9 nucleotides matching TRBD2. With 5 bases clipped from V and 7 bases from J, the junction kept 6 bases outside the gene matches. Germline CDR1 is LNHDA and CDR2 is SQIVND (reference sequence). CDR3 length equals 14 residues. DNA of the CDR3: TGTGCCAGTAGTGTAGCGGGAGTGGGAAATGAGCAGTTCTTC. Residues: CASSVAGVGNEQFF.

This chain links TRBV5-4 with TRBJ2-5; 7 bases are shared with TRBD2. V dropped 0 bases and J dropped 10; count of bases not matched to a gene: 15. The CDR3 sequence is 16 residues long. CDR1 SGHNT and CDR2 YYREEE come from the germline V gene (reference sequence). The CDR3 DNA is TGTGCCAGCAGCTTGGATGGTACTAGCGCTGGGAAAGGCCAGTACTTC. As protein: CASSLDGTSAGKGQYF.

The chain couples TRBV4-1 to TRBJ1-1; D possibly corresponds to TRBD1 (6 bases). The CDR3 loop spans 15 amino acids. Germline CDR1 is MGHRA and CDR2 is YSYEKL. V lost 1 base, J lost 4 bases, and 13 bases lay in between. The CDR3 coding sequence is TGCGCCAGCAGCCAAGTGACAGGCGCGGGCACTGAAGCTTTCTTT. Translated, it gives CASSQVTGAGTEAFF.

The rearrangement links TRBV9 to TRBJ2-3; D perhaps matches TRBD1 (5 bases). Trimming stripped 0 bases from V and 0 bases from J, with 8 bases between. This CDR3 is 15 amino acids long. CDR1 and CDR2 (germline): SGDLS, YYNGEE. The CDR3 bases are TGTGCCAGCAGCGTAGAAGGGGCTAGCACAGATACGCAGTATTTT. It yields the protein CASSVEGASTDTQYF. The complete variable domain, with remaining parts taken from reference TRBV9 and TRBJ2-3, reads DSGVTQTPKHLITATGQRVTLRCSPRSGDLSVYWYQQSLDQGLQFLIQYYNGEERAKGNILERFSAQQFPDLHSELNLSSLELGDSALYFCASSVEGASTDTQYFGPGTRLTVL.

V is TRBV4-1 and J is TRBJ2-6; 8 bases align to TRBD1. The CDR3 contains 17 residues. Germline lookup yields CDR1 MGHRA and CDR2 YSYEKL. V dropped 2 bases and J dropped 3; count of bases not matched to a gene: 6. The CDR3 nucleotides read TGCGCCAGCAGCCAAAGCCCAGGGGGCAGTGGGGCCAACGTCCTGACTTTC. Translated, it gives CASSQSPGGSGANVLTF.

The chain joins TRBV15 to TRBJ2-2; 11 nucleotides line up with TRBD2. Germline CDR1 LNHNV, CDR2 YYDKDF (reference sequence). Trimming at V came to 3 bases and at J to 4 bases, leaving 13 bases not matched to a gene. This CDR3 spans 19 amino acids. The CDR3 sequence is CATSSRVTSGSWGTGELFF. The CDR3, as DNA: TGTGCCACCAGCAGTAGAGTTACTAGCGGGAGTTGGGGCACCGGGGAGCTGTTTTTT.

The chain joins TRBV5-4 to TRBJ2-7; TRBD1 agrees at 8 bases. J was trimmed by 6 bases and V by 4 bases; bases with no gene match: 6. Germline values: CDR1 SGHNT, CDR2 YYREEE (reference sequence). This CDR3 comprises 13 residues. The CDR3 DNA reads TGTGCCAGCAGCCTCGGACAGGGCGGCGAGCAGTACTTC. Its protein product is CASSLGQGGEQYF.

The chain links TRBV11-2 to TRBJ2-1; 7 bases align to TRBD2. V dropped 5 bases and J dropped 4; count of bases not matched to a gene: 11. This CDR3 has 16 amino acids. Germline V lookup: CDR1 SGHAT, CDR2 FQNNGV. CDR3 in DNA: TGTGCCAGCAGCGACACGGGAGGTAGCAGGTACAATGAGCAGTTCTTC. It is translated as CASSDTGGSRYNEQFF.

This clone was detected a few times. The J gene is TRBJ1-1, the V gene TRBV9; tentatively, D is TRBD1 (6 bases). There are 13 residues in the CDR3. The V end was cut by 6 bases, the J end by 4 bases, with 13 bases between. Per germline, CDR1 SGDLS and CDR2 YYNGEE. The CDR3 DNA reads TGTGCCAGCACCCCAGGGGTGGGCACTGAAGCTTTCTTT. It translates to CASTPGVGTEAFF.

This clone showed up just once. The gene calls are TRBV7-9 and TRBJ1-2, with 7 nucleotides matching TRBD1. V shed 5 bases, J shed 2 bases, and the junction held 2 bases outside the gene matches. The CDR3 contains 13 residues. The germline V gene encodes CDR1 SEHNR and CDR2 FQNEAQ (reference sequence). CDR3 sequence: CASSVGQNYGYTF. The CDR3 DNA reads TGTGCCAGCAGCGTGGGACAGAACTATGGCTACACCTTC. The whole variable domain, remainder taken from reference TRBV7-9 and TRBJ1-2, is DTGVSQNPRHKITKRGQNVTFRCDPISEHNRLYWYRQTLGQGPEFLTYFQNEAQLEKSRLLSDRFSAERPKGSFSTLEIQRTEQGDSAMYLCASSVGQNYGYTFGSGTRLTVV.

The genes are TRBV18 and TRBJ2-3, with 7 positions matching TRBD1. There are 16 residues in the CDR3. Germline CDR1 reads KGHSH; CDR2 reads LQKENI. V was pared by 5 bases and J by 2 bases, with 10 bases of the junction left unmatched. DNA for the CDR3: TGTGCCAGCTCAAACAGGGGCCCCACCTCCACAGATACGCAGTATTTT. Amino acids: CASSNRGPTSTDTQYF.